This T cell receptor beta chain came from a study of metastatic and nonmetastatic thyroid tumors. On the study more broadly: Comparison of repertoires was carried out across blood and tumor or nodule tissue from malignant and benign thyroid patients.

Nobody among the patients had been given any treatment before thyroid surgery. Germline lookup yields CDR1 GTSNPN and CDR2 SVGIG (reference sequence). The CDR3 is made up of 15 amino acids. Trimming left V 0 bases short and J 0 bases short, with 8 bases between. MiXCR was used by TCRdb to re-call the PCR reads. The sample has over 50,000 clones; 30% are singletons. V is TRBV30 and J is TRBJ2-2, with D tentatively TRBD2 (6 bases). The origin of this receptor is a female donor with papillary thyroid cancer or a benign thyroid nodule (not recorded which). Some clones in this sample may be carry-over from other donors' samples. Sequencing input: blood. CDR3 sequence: CAWSVGGANTGELFF. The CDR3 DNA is TGTGCCTGGAGTGTTGGAGGGGCGAACACCGGGGAGCTGTTTTTT.